What follows are 21 T cell receptor beta chains derived from one specimen sequenced in a study of shared clonotypes between healthy human individuals. Using immunoSEQ multiplex PCR, the repertoire was profiled, and TCRdb retains in-frame clones only, with some absent. The sample has fewer than 700,000 clones; 90% to 95% are singletons. Naive CD8 cells comprised CD45RO-negative, CCR7-positively selected cells, excluding terminally differentiated effector memory CD45RA+ cells. Material: naive CD8+ T cells sorted from blood. Receptors were obtained from a woman aged 25 to 39 in good health.

The chain links TRBV27 to TRBJ2-7; either TRBD1 or TRBD2 may supply D (5 bases each). The CDR3 has 14 amino acids. Trimming stripped 6 bases from V and 3 bases from J, with 15 bases between. The germline gives CDR1 MNHEY, CDR2 SMNVEV (reference sequence). In nucleotides, the CDR3 is TGTGCCAGCAGCTTGAGCGGACATAACTACGAGCAGTACTTC. It encodes CASSLSGHNYEQYF.

V gene TRBV19 combines with J gene TRBJ1-5; TRBD1 matches 7 bases. The germline gives CDR1 LNHDA, CDR2 SQIVND (reference sequence). The junction had 6 bases not matched to a gene; V was cut back by 3 bases and J by 7 bases. CDR3 length: 14 amino acids. The chain's CDR3 is CASSIGAGGQPQHF. DNA of the CDR3: TGTGCCAGTAGTATCGGGGCAGGGGGACAGCCCCAGCATTTT.

The chain joins TRBV29-1 to TRBJ2-5, with D perhaps TRBD1 (6 bases). The J call is uncertain, as TRBJ2-7 better fits the DNA end. From germline, CDR1 is SQVTM and CDR2 ANQGSEA. The CDR3 is 12 amino acids. In DNA, the CDR3 is TGCAGCGTTGAAGACAGGGGCTACGAGCAGTACTTC. Its translation: CSVEDRGYEQYF.

The chain recombines TRBV5-6 with TRBJ2-5; 10 bases line up with TRBD1. Near its end, the DNA agrees better with TRBJ2-7, so the J call may be wrong. There are 14 residues in the CDR3. Germline lookup yields CDR1 SGHDT and CDR2 YYEEEE. The CDR3 region is CASSHGTGVHEQYF. In DNA, the CDR3 is TGTGCCAGCAGTCACGGGACAGGGGTCCACGAGCAGTACTTC.

This clone came up once. V is TRBV15 and J is TRBJ2-1; 14 nucleotides line up with TRBD2. The CDR3 covers 17 residues. With 1 base clipped from V and 5 bases from J, the junction kept 4 bases outside the gene matches. Germline-derived CDR1 and CDR2 are LNHNV and YYDKDF (reference sequence). The CDR3: CATSRAPGLAGDNEQFF. The CDR3 DNA reads TGTGCCACCAGCAGAGCGCCGGGACTAGCGGGAGACAATGAGCAGTTCTTC.

The genes are TRBV11-2 and TRBJ2-5; possibly TRBD1 for D (6 bases). Trimming removed 1 base at V and 3 bases at J, with 15 bases between. Germline loops: CDR1 SGHAT, CDR2 FQNNGV. This CDR3 comprises 16 residues. The CDR3 DNA follows: TGTGCCAGCAGCTTAGCGAGGGGGACAATAGAAGAGACCCAGTACTTC. Its translation: CASSLARGTIEETQYF.

The DNA of the CDR3 is TGTGCCAGTAGTATAACTGGGACTAGCGGCTCCTACGAGCAGTACTTC. This translates into CASSITGTSGSYEQYF. This rearrangement joins TRBV19 to TRBJ2-7, with 11 bases fitting TRBD2. With 2 bases clipped from V and 0 bases from J, the junction kept 3 bases outside the gene matches. There are 16 residues in the CDR3. CDR1 and CDR2 from the germline V gene are LNHDA and SQIVND (reference sequence).

The chain links TRBV7-3 to TRBJ2-1; maybe TRBD1 (6 bases). This CDR3 contains 15 residues. V lost 1 base to trimming and J lost 8 bases, with 15 bases between them. CDR1 is SGHTA and CDR2 is FQGTGA in the germline V gene. CDR3 nucleotide sequence: TGTGCCAGCAGCTTAATTTTGGCAGGGGTGCATGAGCAGTTCTTC. It codes for CASSLILAGVHEQFF. The whole variable domain, filled in from reference TRBV7-3 and TRBJ2-1, reads GAGVSQTPSNKVTEKGKYVELRCDPISGHTALYWYRQSLGQGPEFLIYFQGTGAADDSGLPNDRFFAVRPEGSVSTLKIQRTERGDSAVYLCASSLILAGVHEQFFGPGTRLTVL.

The chain has TRBV13 and TRBJ2-2; no firm D call. The CDR3 loop spans 20 amino acids. Trimming took off 5 bases at V and 2 bases at J, with 27 bases between the two ends. The V gene's germline CDR1 is PRHDT and CDR2 FYEKMQ (reference sequence). The CDR3 region is CASSPHPSDPDRFNTGELFF. DNA of the CDR3: TGTGCCAGCAGCCCCCACCCTTCGGACCCGGATCGGTTCAACACCGGGGAGCTGTTTTTT.

The gene calls are TRBV28 and TRBJ2-2; perhaps TRBD2 as D (5 bases). The CDR3 has 14 residues. V was cut by 7 bases and J by 2 bases, with 11 bases left in between. Looked up from germline, CDR1 is MDHEN and CDR2 is SYDVKM. The CDR3 DNA follows: TGTGCCAGCAACCCGGGATTCAACACCGGGGAGCTGTTTTTT. Protein sequence: CASNPGFNTGELFF.

The rearrangement uses TRBV4-2 and TRBJ2-1; 7 bases match TRBD2. The CDR3 has 16 residues. With 5 bases clipped from V and 3 bases from J, the junction kept 10 bases outside the gene matches. The germline gives CDR1 LGHNA, CDR2 YNFKEQ. The CDR3 coding sequence is TGTGCCAGCAGCAGGGAAACGGGAGGATACTACAATGAGCAGTTCTTC. It encodes CASSRETGGYYNEQFF.

The rearrangement joins TRBV23-1 to TRBJ2-5, with 14 bases matching TRBD2. The end of the DNA is better explained by TRBJ2-7, so the J call may be wrong. TRBV23-1 is marked as an open reading frame, function uncertain. This CDR3 comprises 17 residues. CDR3 nucleotide sequence: TGCGCCAGCAGTCGGGGGACTAGCGGGAGCGGGGATCGCGAGCAGTACTTC. Translating it yields CASSRGTSGSGDREQYF.

The V call is TRBV2, the J call TRBJ2-1; D might be TRBD2 (5 bases). The CDR3 length is 15 residues. Looked up from germline, CDR1 is SNHLY and CDR2 is FYNNEI. Trimming cost V 8 bases and J 0 bases, with 14 bases left between them. The chain's CDR3 is CASRERPSSYNEQFF. In nucleotides, the CDR3 is TGTGCCAGCCGAGAGCGGCCTAGCTCCTACAATGAGCAGTTCTTC.

The chain combines TRBV28 with TRBJ2-3; a weak D match, TRBD2 (6 bases). V was clipped by 4 bases and J by 2 bases, with 19 bases between them. The CDR3 extends over 17 amino acids. Germline lookup yields CDR1 MDHEN and CDR2 SYDVKM. The CDR3 protein is CASSSQWASEATDTQYF. CDR3 nucleotide sequence: TGTGCCAGCAGTTCCCAGTGGGCTAGCGAGGCCACAGATACGCAGTATTTT.

This chain links TRBV13 with TRBJ1-1; 10 bases align to TRBD1. CDR3 length: 16 amino acids. Germline loops: CDR1 PRHDT, CDR2 FYEKMQ (reference sequence). The trim removed 4 bases at V and 5 bases at J, leaving 10 bases unmatched. The CDR3 bases are TGTGCCAGCAGCTCGATCCGGGACAGGGGTGAAACTGAAGCTTTCTTT. Protein sequence: CASSSIRDRGETEAFF.

This clone showed up just once. The chain links TRBV19 to TRBJ2-1, with 9 positions matching TRBD2. In germline, CDR1 is LNHDA, CDR2 SQIVND (reference sequence). This CDR3 region has 15 residues. With V trimmed by 7 bases and J by 9 bases, 13 bases remained unmatched. Here the CDR3 reads CASTTYLAGLGEQFF. The CDR3 nucleotides read TGTGCCAGTACCACTTATCTAGCGGGACTGGGTGAGCAGTTCTTC. Filled out from reference TRBV19 and TRBJ2-1, the complete variable domain reads DGGITQSPKYLFRKEGQNVTLSCEQNLNHDAMYWYRQDPGQGLRLIYYSQIVNDFQKGDIAEGYSVSREKKESFPLTVTSAQKNPTAFYLCASTTYLAGLGEQFFGPGTRLTVL.

The V and J genes are TRBV5-4 and TRBJ1-1; no clear D gene. Germline V gives CDR1 SGHNT, CDR2 YYREEE (reference sequence). Trimming took off 4 bases at V and 1 base at J, with 8 bases between the two ends. CDR3 length: 13 amino acids. CDR3 residues: CASSPWENTEAFF. The DNA of the CDR3 is TGTGCCAGCAGCCCGTGGGAGAACACTGAAGCTTTCTTT.

The chain uses TRBV11-2 and TRBJ2-3; possible D gene TRBD2, 6 bases. This CDR3 has 15 residues. Germline V gene data show CDR1 as SGHAT and CDR2 as FQNNGV. Trimming removed 4 bases at V and 0 bases at J, with 11 bases between. For the CDR3, the DNA is TGTGCCAGCAGCTATCTAGCGTCTAGCACAGATACGCAGTATTTT. This sequence encodes CASSYLASSTDTQYF. Filled out from reference TRBV11-2 and TRBJ2-3, the complete variable domain reads EAGVAQSPRYKIIEKRQSVAFWCNPISGHATLYWYQQILGQGPKLLIQFQNNGVVDDSQLPKDRFSAERLKGVDSTLKIQPAKLEDSAVYLCASSYLASSTDTQYFGPGTRLTVL.

V usage is TRBV7-2 and J usage is TRBJ2-3, with no clear D. The CDR3 totals 15 residues. Trimming cost V 2 bases and J 4 bases, with 13 bases left between them. Germline V gives CDR1 SGHTA, CDR2 FQGNSA. The CDR3 region has the DNA TGTGCCAGCAGCTTACTGCGCGCAAGGCCAGATACGCAGTATTTT. As protein: CASSLLRARPDTQYF.

V usage is TRBV28 and J usage is TRBJ2-1, with D unclear. The CDR3 contains 11 residues. Per the germline V gene, CDR1 is MDHEN and CDR2 is SYDVKM. V lost 7 bases to trimming and J lost 7 bases, with 8 bases between them. Written as DNA, the CDR3 is TGTGCCAGCAATGGTCTGAATGAGCAGTTCTTC. It codes for CASNGLNEQFF.

This clone has just one count. The V call is TRBV30, the J call TRBJ1-2; 10 positions agree with TRBD1. With V trimmed by 5 bases and J by 4 bases, 4 bases remained unmatched. This CDR3 is built from 13 residues. Germline V gene lookup returns CDR1 GTSNPN and CDR2 SVGIG (reference sequence). The CDR3 reads CAWGDRGPYGYTF. The DNA for the CDR3 is TGTGCCTGGGGGGACAGGGGACCCTATGGCTACACCTTC.